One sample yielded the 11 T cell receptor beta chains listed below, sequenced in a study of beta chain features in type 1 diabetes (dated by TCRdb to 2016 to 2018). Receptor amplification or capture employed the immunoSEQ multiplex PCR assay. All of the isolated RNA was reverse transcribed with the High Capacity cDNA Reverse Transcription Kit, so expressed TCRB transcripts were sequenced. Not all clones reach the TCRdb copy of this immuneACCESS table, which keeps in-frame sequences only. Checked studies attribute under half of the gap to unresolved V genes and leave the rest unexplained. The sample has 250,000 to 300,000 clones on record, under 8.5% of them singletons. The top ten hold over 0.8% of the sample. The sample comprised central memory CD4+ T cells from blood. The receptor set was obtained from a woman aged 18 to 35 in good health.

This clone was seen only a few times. DNA for the CDR3: TGTGCCAGTAGTATAGCAGCCAAAACCGGGGAGCTGTTTTTT. Its protein product is CASSIAAKTGELFF. The chain employs TRBV19 and TRBJ2-2; D not resolved. Per germline, CDR1 LNHDA and CDR2 SQIVND (reference sequence). The CDR3 spans 14 residues. Trimming removed 1 base from V and 5 bases from J, with 8 bases in between.

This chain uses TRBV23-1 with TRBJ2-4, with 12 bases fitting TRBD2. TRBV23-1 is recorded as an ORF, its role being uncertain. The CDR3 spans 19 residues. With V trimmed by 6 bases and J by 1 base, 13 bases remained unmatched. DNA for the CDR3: TGCGCCAGCAGGAAACTAGCGGGGGGCCTTTCCCCTGCCAAAAACATTCAGTACTTC. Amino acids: CASRKLAGGLSPAKNIQYF.

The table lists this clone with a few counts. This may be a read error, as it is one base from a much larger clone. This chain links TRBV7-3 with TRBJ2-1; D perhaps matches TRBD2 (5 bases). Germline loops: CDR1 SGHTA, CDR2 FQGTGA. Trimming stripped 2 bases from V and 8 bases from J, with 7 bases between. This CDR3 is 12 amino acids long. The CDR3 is CASSLYGDEQFF. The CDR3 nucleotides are TGTGCCAGCAGCTTATACGGGGATGAGCAGTTCTTC. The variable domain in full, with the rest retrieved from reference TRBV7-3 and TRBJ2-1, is GAGVSQTPSNKVTEKGKYVELRCDPISGHTALYWYRQSLGQGPEFLIYFQGTGAADDSGLPNDRFFAVRPEGSVSTLKIQRTERGDSAVYLCASSLYGDEQFFGPGTRLTVL.

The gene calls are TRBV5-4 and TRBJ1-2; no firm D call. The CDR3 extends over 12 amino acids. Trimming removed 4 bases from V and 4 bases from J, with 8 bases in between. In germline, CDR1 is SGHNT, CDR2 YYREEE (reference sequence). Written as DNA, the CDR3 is TGTGCCAGCAGCCAAGGCCTCTATGGCTACACCTTC. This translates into CASSQGLYGYTF.

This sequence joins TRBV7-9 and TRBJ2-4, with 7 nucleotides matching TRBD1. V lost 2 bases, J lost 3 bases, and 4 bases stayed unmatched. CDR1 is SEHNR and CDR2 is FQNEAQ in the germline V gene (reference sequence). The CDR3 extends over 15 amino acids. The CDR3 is CASSLSGTVKNIQYF. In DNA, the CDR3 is TGTGCCAGCAGCTTAAGTGGGACAGTCAAAAACATTCAGTACTTC.

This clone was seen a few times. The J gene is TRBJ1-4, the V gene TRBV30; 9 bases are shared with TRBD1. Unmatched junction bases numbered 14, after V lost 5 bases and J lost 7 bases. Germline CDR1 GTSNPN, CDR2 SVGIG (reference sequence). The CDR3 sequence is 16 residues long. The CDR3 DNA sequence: TGTGCCTGGTCGGGGACAGGGATGTTTCGGGGTGAAAAACTGTTTTTT. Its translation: CAWSGTGMFRGEKLFF.

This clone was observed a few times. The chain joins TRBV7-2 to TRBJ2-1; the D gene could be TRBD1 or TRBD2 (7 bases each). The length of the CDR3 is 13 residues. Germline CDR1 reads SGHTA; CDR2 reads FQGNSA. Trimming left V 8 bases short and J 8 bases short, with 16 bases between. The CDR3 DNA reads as TGTGCCAGCCTATTCAGGGGGGGCGATGAGCAGTTCTTC. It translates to CASLFRGGDEQFF. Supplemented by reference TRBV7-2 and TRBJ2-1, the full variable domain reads GAGVSQSPSNKVTEKGKDVELRCDPISGHTALYWYRQSLGQGLEFLIYFQGNSAPDKSGLPSDRFSAERTGGSVSTLTIQRTQQEDSAVYLCASLFRGGDEQFFGPGTRLTVL.

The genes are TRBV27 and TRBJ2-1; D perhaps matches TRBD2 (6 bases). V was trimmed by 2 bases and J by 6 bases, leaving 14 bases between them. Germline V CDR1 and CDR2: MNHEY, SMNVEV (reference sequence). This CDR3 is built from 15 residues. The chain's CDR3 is CASSLTSRLPNEQFF. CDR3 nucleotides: TGTGCCAGCAGTTTAACTAGCCGTCTGCCCAATGAGCAGTTCTTC.

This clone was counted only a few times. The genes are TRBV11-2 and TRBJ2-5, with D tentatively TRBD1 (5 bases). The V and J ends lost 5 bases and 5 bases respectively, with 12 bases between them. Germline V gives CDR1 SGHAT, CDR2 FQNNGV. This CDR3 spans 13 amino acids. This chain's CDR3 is CASSGPGKETQYF. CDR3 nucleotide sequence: TGTGCCAGCAGCGGGCCAGGGAAGGAGACCCAGTACTTC. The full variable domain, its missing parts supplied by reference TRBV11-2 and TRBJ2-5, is EAGVAQSPRYKIIEKRQSVAFWCNPISGHATLYWYQQILGQGPKLLIQFQNNGVVDDSQLPKDRFSAERLKGVDSTLKIQPAKLEDSAVYLCASSGPGKETQYFGPGTRLLVL.

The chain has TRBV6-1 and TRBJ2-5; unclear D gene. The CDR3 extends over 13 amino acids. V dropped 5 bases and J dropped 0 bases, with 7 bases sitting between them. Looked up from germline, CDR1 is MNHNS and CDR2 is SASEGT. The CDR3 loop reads CASSSLYQETQYF. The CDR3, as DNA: TGTGCCAGCAGTTCCTTGTACCAAGAGACCCAGTACTTC.

CDR3 nucleotides: TGCAGCGTTGTGACGGCGGGCTCGGACTATGGCTACACCTTC. It yields the protein CSVVTAGSDYGYTF. The gene calls are TRBV29-1 and TRBJ1-2, with D uncertain. The CDR3 runs to 14 residues. The V end was cut by 4 bases, the J end by 3 bases, with 15 bases between. The germline V gene encodes CDR1 SQVTM and CDR2 ANQGSEA.